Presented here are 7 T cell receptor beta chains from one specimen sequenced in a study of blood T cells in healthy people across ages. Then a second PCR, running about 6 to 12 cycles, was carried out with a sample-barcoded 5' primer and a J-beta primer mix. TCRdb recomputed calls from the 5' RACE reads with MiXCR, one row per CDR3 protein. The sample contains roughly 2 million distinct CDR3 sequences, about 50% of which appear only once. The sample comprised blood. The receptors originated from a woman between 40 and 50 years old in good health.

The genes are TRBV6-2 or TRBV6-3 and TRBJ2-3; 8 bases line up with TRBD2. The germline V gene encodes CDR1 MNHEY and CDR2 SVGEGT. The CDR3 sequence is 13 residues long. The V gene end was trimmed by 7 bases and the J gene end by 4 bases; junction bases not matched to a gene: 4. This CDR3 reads CASKKRGSDTQYF. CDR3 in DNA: TGTGCCAGCAAAAAGCGGGGGTCAGATACGCAGTATTTT.

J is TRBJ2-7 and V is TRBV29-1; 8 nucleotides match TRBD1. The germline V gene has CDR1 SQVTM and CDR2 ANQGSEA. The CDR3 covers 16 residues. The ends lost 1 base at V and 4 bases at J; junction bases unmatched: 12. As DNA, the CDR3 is TGCAGCGTTGAAGGACGGGGAGGACAGGGTTTGTACGAGCAGTACTTC. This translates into CSVEGRGGQGLYEQYF.

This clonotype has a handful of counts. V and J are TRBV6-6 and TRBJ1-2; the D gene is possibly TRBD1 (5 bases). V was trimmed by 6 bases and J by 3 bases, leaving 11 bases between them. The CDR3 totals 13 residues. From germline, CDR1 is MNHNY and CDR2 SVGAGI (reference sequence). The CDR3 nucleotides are TGTGCCAGCAGCATCATGGGGGACTATGGCTACACCTTC. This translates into CASSIMGDYGYTF.

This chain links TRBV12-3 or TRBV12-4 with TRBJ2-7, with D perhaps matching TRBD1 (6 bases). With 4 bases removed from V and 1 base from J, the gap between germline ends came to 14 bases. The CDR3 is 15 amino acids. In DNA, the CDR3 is TGTGCCAGCAGTTGGGGGACATCTTCTTCCTACGAGCAGTACTTC. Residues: CASSWGTSSSYEQYF.

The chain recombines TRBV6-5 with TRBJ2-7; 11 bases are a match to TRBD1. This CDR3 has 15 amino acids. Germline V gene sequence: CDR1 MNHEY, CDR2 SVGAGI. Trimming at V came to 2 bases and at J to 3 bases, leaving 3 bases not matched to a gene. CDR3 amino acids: CASSYGTGGGYEQYF. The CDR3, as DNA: TGTGCCAGCAGTTACGGGACAGGGGGAGGCTACGAGCAGTACTTC.

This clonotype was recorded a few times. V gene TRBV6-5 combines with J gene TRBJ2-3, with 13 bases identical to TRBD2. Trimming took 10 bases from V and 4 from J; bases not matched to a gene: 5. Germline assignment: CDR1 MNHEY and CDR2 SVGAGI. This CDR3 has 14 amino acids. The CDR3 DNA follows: TGTGCCACAACTAGCGGGGGGGCAGCAGATACGCAGTATTTT. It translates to CATTSGGAADTQYF.

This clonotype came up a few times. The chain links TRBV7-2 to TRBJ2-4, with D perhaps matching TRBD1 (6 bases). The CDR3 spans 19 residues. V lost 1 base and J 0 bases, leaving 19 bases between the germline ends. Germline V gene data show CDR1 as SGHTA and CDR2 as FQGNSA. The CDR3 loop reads CASSLGAEGEDLAKNIQYF. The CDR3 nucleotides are TGTGCCAGCAGCTTAGGCGCCGAGGGGGAAGATTTAGCCAAAAACATTCAGTACTTC.